Listed here are 21 T cell receptor beta chains from one sample, sequenced in a study of molecular identifiers for immune sequencing clone quantification. TCRdb processed the PCR reads anew with MiXCR; each CDR3 protein has one entry. Here the sample spans 490,000 or so distinct CDR3 sequences, around 25% being singletons. What was sequenced was naive CD8+ T cells from blood, with Jurkat cell RNA spiked in. Subset indicated: FACS-sorted CD8+CD4-CCR7+CD45RA+ naive T cells. The receptors were gathered from a human donor in good health. Some libraries in this study had Jurkat cell RNA spiked in.

A remark on this clonotype: The junction differs from germline at one of its ends, possibly a read error. This chain joins TRBV4-1 and TRBJ2-7; weak D call: TRBD1 (7 bases). The CDR3 totals 18 residues. CDR1 is MGHRA, CDR2 YSYEKL, per germline. The CDR3 here is CASSQDSYRGGSTGEQCF. The DNA for the CDR3 is TGCGCCAGCAGCCAAGATTCCTACAGGGGAGGTTCTACTGGGGAGCAGTGCTTC.

Of note for this clonotype: Germline and junction disagree at one end, which may indicate a read error. The chain couples TRBV7-2 to TRBJ2-2, with D tentatively TRBD1 (7 bases). The CDR3 is 13 residues long. Germline V gene data show CDR1 as SGHTA and CDR2 as FQGNSA. The CDR3 coding sequence is TGTGCCAGCAGCTTAGGGGACAGTCGGGAGCGGTTTTTT. Translating gives CASSLGDSRERFF.

This clonotype has only a few counts. The rearrangement joins TRBV4-1 to TRBJ1-1; weak D call: TRBD1 (5 bases). Germline V gene data show CDR1 as MGHRA and CDR2 as YSYEKL. The CDR3 has 17 residues. V lost 0 bases and J lost 1, with 15 bases in between. CDR3 bases: TGCGCCAGCAGCCAAGAGGGGGGTTGGGGTACGAACACTGAAGCTTTCTTT. It translates to CASSQEGGWGTNTEAFF.

Note on this clonotype: The germline gene is not matched at one end of the junction; a read error may be the cause. The chain joins TRBV7-9 to TRBJ2-5; 7 bases are shared with TRBD1. CDR3 length: 14 amino acids. From germline, CDR1 is SEHNR and CDR2 FQNEAQ (reference sequence). The CDR3 nucleotides read TGTGCCAGCAGCTTTGTAGGGGGCCAAGAGCCCCAGTACTTC. Translating gives CASSFVGGQEPQYF. Drawing the rest from reference TRBV7-9 and TRBJ2-5, the complete variable domain is DTGVSQNPRHKITKRGQNVTFRCDPISEHNRLYWYRQTLGQGPEFLTYFQNEAQLEKSRLLSDRFSAERPKGSFSTLEIQRTEQGDSAMYLCASSFVGGQEPQYFGPGTRLLVL.

This sequence joins TRBV7-3 and TRBJ2-1; 9 bases line up with TRBD2. The CDR3 runs 14 residues. CDR1 is SGHTA, CDR2 FQGTGA, per germline. V was pared by 5 bases and J by 8 bases, with 7 bases of the junction left unmatched. The CDR3 sequence: CASSTGLALDEQFF. CDR3 in DNA: TGTGCCAGCAGCACTGGACTAGCGTTGGATGAGCAGTTCTTC.

This clonotype was counted many times. The gene calls are TRBV4-1 and TRBJ1-2; 11 bases match TRBD1. V lost 2 bases to trimming and J lost 4 bases; unmatched junction nucleotides: 12. Germline CDR1 MGHRA, CDR2 YSYEKL. The CDR3 runs to 18 residues. Here the CDR3 DNA reads TGCGCCAGCAGCCAAATCGCATCAGGGACAGGGGGTGTCTATGGCTACACCTTC. Its translation is CASSQIASGTGGVYGYTF.

The rearrangement joins TRBV27 to TRBJ1-2; weak D call: TRBD1 (5 bases). Germline CDR1 reads MNHEY; CDR2 reads SMNVEV (reference sequence). This CDR3 has 15 amino acids. CDR3 DNA sequence: TGTACCGACAGTCCCCAAACAAGATCTAACTATGGCTACACCTTC. Translated: CTDSPQTRSNYGYTF.

This clonotype was detected many times. This chain joins TRBV20-1 and TRBJ2-3; a weak D match, TRBD2 (5 bases). Looked up from germline, CDR1 is DFQATT and CDR2 is SNEGSKA (reference sequence). V was pared by 6 bases and J by 2 bases, with 18 bases between. This CDR3 has 15 amino acids. CDR3 DNA: TGCAGTGCCGAGGGAGCGTCGGCGGCCACAGATACGCAGTATTTT. Translating it yields CSAEGASAATDTQYF.

This clonotype turned up a few times. The gene calls are TRBV11-2 and TRBJ1-2; maybe TRBD1 (6 bases). CDR1 is SGHAT, CDR2 FQNNGV, per germline. CDR3 size: 15 residues. V shed 1 base and J shed 3 bases, with 12 bases lying between them. Here the CDR3 reads CASSLGTALYYGYTF. The CDR3 DNA sequence: TGTGCCAGCAGCTTAGGGACAGCACTATACTATGGCTACACCTTC.

This chain links TRBV3-1 with TRBJ2-7; D perhaps matches TRBD1 (5 bases). Germline V gene lookup returns CDR1 LGHDT and CDR2 YNNKEL (reference sequence). The CDR3 totals 14 residues. With 3 bases removed from V and 0 bases from J, the gap between germline ends came to 9 bases. CDR3 coding DNA: TGTGCCAGCAGCCACGGACACAGCTCCTACGAGCAGTACTTC. Protein: CASSHGHSSYEQYF.

This clonotype was counted a few times. The chain recombines TRBV29-1 with TRBJ1-1; D perhaps matches TRBD1 (5 bases). The CDR3 is 13 amino acids. Looked up from germline, CDR1 is SQVTM and CDR2 is ANQGSEA. Trimming shortened V by 4 bases and J by 1 base, and 10 bases separated the two germline ends. In DNA form, the CDR3 reads TGCAGCGTTGTAAGGCAGGGGAACACTGAAGCTTTCTTT. It yields the protein CSVVRQGNTEAFF.

This chain joins TRBV27 and TRBJ2-6; D perhaps matches TRBD1 (5 bases). Germline loops: CDR1 MNHEY, CDR2 SMNVEV (reference sequence). V was trimmed by 3 bases and J by 0 bases, leaving 9 bases between them. The CDR3 is 16 residues long. CDR3 sequence (DNA): TGTGCCAGCAGTTTCGGACATCCCTCTGGGGCCAACGTCCTGACTTTC. Protein: CASSFGHPSGANVLTF.

The chain recombines TRBV9 with TRBJ2-7; 7 positions agree with TRBD2. Trimming at V came to 0 bases and at J to 4 bases, leaving 7 bases not matched to a gene. Germline V CDR1 and CDR2: SGDLS, YYNGEE. The CDR3 is 15 amino acids. For the CDR3, the DNA is TGTGCCAGCAGCGTAGGGGGCGGGAGCCAATACGAGCAGTACTTC. Its protein is CASSVGGGSQYEQYF.

In this sample, this clonotype turned up a few times. CDR3 DNA: TGCAGTGCAGAGATACTTAATAGCAATCAGCCCCAGCATTTT. Its protein product is CSAEILNSNQPQHF. This chain joins TRBV20-1 and TRBJ1-5; no definite D call. V shed 6 bases and J shed 0 bases, with 12 bases lying between them. CDR1 is DFQATT, CDR2 SNEGSKA, per germline (reference sequence). The CDR3 is 14 amino acids.

The chain joins TRBV7-9 to TRBJ2-2; 9 bases are a match to TRBD1. Germline V CDR1 and CDR2: SEHNR, FQNEAQ (reference sequence). The J segment lost 3 bases and the V segment lost 3 bases, leaving 5 bases of the junction unmatched. CDR3 length equals 16 residues. CDR3 amino acids: CASSFPGQGYTGELFF. CDR3 DNA sequence: TGTGCCAGCAGCTTTCCGGGACAGGGCTACACCGGGGAGCTGTTTTTT.

This clonotype was seen many times. The chain recombines TRBV5-1 with TRBJ2-3; 11 nucleotides align to TRBD2. Germline values: CDR1 SGHRS, CDR2 YFSETQ. The CDR3 runs 18 residues. J gave up 3 bases and V 4 bases, and 13 bases lay outside the gene matches. DNA of the CDR3: TGCGCCAGCAGCGGGCCGGGTCCTAGCGGGGGGAGGACAGATACGCAGTATTTT. Residues: CASSGPGPSGGRTDTQYF.

The chain joins TRBV7-9 to TRBJ2-7; 8 nucleotides match TRBD2. CDR1 and CDR2 (germline): SEHNR, FQNEAQ (reference sequence). The CDR3 consists of 15 residues. The V segment lost 4 bases and the J segment 3 bases; nucleotides outside the gene matches: 8. CDR3 loop: CASSSTSSGSYEQYF. In DNA form, the CDR3 reads TGTGCCAGCAGCTCTACTTCGAGCGGGAGCTACGAGCAGTACTTC.

The chain combines TRBV7-2 with TRBJ2-5; 10 bases line up with TRBD1. With V trimmed by 5 bases and J by 1 base, 4 bases remained unmatched. The CDR3 runs 15 residues. Per germline, CDR1 SGHTA and CDR2 FQGNSA. The CDR3 DNA follows: TGTGCCAGCAGCCGGGACAGGGGTTTCCAAGAGACCCAGTACTTC. Protein: CASSRDRGFQETQYF.

This clonotype showed up many times. This chain links TRBV2 with TRBJ1-1; TRBD1 agrees at 7 bases. Germline CDR1 reads SNHLY; CDR2 reads FYNNEI. J gave up 4 bases and V 3 bases, and 2 bases lay outside the gene matches. The CDR3 consists of 13 residues. Here the CDR3 reads CASSDAGGTEAFF. CDR3 sequence (DNA): TGTGCCAGCAGTGATGCAGGGGGCACTGAAGCTTTCTTT.

Points on this clonotype: A much more abundant neighbour one base away suggests this may be a read error. The CDR3 end shows no conserved phenylalanine or tryptophan, and so a read error is likely. The rearrangement links TRBV29-1 to TRBJ1-1, with D hard to call. Germline CDR1 SQVTM, CDR2 ANQGSEA. This CDR3 is built from 13 residues. The germline V and J ends were trimmed by 1 base and 1 base, with 7 bases remaining between them. The DNA of the CDR3 is TGCAGCGTTGAAGCTTGGAAGAACACTGAAGCTTTCTAT. Translating it yields CSVEAWKNTEAFY.

The V call is TRBV20-1, the J call TRBJ2-1; tentatively, D is TRBD1 (5 bases). The CDR3 is 13 amino acids. Germline V CDR1 and CDR2: DFQATT, SNEGSKA (reference sequence). The ends were cut back, 4 bases at V and 9 bases at J, with 16 bases in the middle. Here the CDR3 reads CSAKPEGVVEQFF. The CDR3 DNA reads TGCAGTGCTAAACCAGAAGGGGTCGTTGAGCAGTTCTTC.